This TCR beta chain appears in the sequencing data of a study of blood T cell repertoires in COVID-19. Study in general: Samples came from the United States, Italy and Spain, spanning acute and convalescent COVID-19. Sources were T cells, B-cell-depleted T cells, or PBMCs; the material itself was cDNA or gDNA.

Original handling: Nucleated cell number was recorded as an estimate derived from reference gene primer amplification. Sequenced by immunoSEQ multiplex PCR; TCRdb stores in-frame clones only, minus some. Clone size and the V and J calls come from that table; the DNA yielded D and trimming. The sample has fewer than 150,000 clones, 85% to 90% seen once. Per germline, CDR1 SGHTA and CDR2 FQGNSA. V was cut by 5 bases and J by 1 base, with 8 bases left in between. CDR3 length: 13 residues. Sequenced material: peripheral blood. This receptor was obtained from a human donor in a cohort sampled during active COVID-19. The V call is TRBV7-2, the J call TRBJ1-1; D call uncertain. CDR3 in amino acids: CASSTEANTEAFF. For the CDR3, the DNA is TGTGCCAGCAGCACCGAGGCGAACACTGAAGCTTTCTTT.